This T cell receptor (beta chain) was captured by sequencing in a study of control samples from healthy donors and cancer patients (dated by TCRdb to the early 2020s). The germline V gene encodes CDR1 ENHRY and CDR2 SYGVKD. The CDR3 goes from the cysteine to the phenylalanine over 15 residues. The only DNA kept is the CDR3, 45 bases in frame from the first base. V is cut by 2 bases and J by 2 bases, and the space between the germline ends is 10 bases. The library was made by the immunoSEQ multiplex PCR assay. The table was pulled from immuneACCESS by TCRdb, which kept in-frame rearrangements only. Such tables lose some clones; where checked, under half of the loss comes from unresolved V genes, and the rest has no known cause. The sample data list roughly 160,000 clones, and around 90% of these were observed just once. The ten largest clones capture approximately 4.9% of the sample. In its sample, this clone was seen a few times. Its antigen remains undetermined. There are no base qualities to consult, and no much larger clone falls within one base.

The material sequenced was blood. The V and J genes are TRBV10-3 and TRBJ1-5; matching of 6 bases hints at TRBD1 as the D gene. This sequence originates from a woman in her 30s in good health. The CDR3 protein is CAISETGLGNQPQHF. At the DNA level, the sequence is TGTGCCATCAGTGAGACAGGGTTAGGCAATCAGCCCCAGCATTTT.